This T cell receptor beta chain derives from a study of cytomegalovirus exposure and HLA in healthy donors. Study as a whole: Earlier, 150 million to 200 million T cells were analyzed, and 117 million unique TCR beta sequences were found among them.

The CDR3 has 16 residues. Germline CDR1 is SGDLS and CDR2 is YYNGEE. V lost 4 bases and J lost 0; bases outside the gene matches: 9. The PCR had 60 Vbeta and 13 Jbeta primers. Assay: immunoSEQ multiplex PCR; the TCRdb copy retains only in-frame clones and omits some. The data contain more than 120,000 clones, roughly 74% of them singletons. This sequence originates from a woman aged 40 to 50 in good health and CMV-seropositive. This chain connects TRBV9 to TRBJ1-2; TRBD1 agrees at 7 bases. The sequencing input was PBMCs. Here the CDR3 reads CASSRQTGPSNYGYTF. DNA for the CDR3: TGTGCCAGCAGCCGACAGACAGGGCCTTCTAACTATGGCTACACCTTC.